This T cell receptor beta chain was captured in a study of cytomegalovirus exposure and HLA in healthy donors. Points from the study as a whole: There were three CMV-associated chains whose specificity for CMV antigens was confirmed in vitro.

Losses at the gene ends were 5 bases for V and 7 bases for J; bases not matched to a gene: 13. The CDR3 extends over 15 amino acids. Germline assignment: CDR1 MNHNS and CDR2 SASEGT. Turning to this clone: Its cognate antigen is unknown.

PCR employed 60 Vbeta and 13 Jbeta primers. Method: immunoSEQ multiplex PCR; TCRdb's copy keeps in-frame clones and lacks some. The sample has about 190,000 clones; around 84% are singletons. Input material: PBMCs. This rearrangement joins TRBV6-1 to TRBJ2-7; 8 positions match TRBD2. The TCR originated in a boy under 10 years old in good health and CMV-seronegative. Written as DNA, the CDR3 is TGTGCCAGCAGTTCCTTGTTGTGGGGCGGGAGGGAGCAGTACTTC. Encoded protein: CASSSLLWGGREQYF.